These 32 T cell receptor beta chains came from one sample sequenced in a study of cytomegalovirus exposure and HLA in healthy donors. 13 Jbeta primers and 60 Vbeta primers were used for the PCR. This table comes from immunoSEQ multiplex PCR, and its TCRdb copy is limited to in-frame clones, with some not included. Of nearly 200,000 clones detected, 77% appear once; the ten largest clones hold around 2.2%. The sequenced material came from PBMCs. The receptors come from a woman in her thirties in good health and CMV-seropositive.

The chain employs TRBV7-2 and TRBJ2-7; a possible D gene is TRBD2 (6 bases). Trimming pared 4 bases from V and 3 bases from J, leaving 13 bases between. This CDR3 region has 14 residues. Germline-derived CDR1 and CDR2 are SGHTA and FQGNSA. In DNA, the CDR3 is TGTGCCAGCAGCTCCCTTAGCGGAATCTACGAGCAGTACTTC. Translation: CASSSLSGIYEQYF.

This clone came up once. The chain recombines TRBV10-3 with TRBJ1-2; possible D gene TRBD1, 5 bases. Trimming stripped 5 bases from V and 6 bases from J, with 13 bases between. The CDR3 has 13 amino acids. Germline V lookup: CDR1 ENHRY, CDR2 SYGVKD. The CDR3 here is CAISYQGRDGYTF. In DNA form, the CDR3 reads TGTGCCATCAGTTACCAGGGAAGGGATGGCTACACCTTC.

The V and J genes are TRBV14 and TRBJ2-7; 9 positions agree with TRBD1. V was clipped by 4 bases and J by 6 bases; unmatched bases: 4. The CDR3 contains 13 residues. Germline lookup yields CDR1 SGHDN and CDR2 FVKESK. The CDR3 here is CASSRGQGPEQYF. CDR3 coding DNA: TGTGCCAGCAGCCGGGGACAGGGCCCCGAGCAGTACTTC. The entire variable domain, with the rest obtained from reference TRBV14 and TRBJ2-7, is as follows: EAGVTQFPSHSVIEKGQTVTLRCDPISGHDNLYWYRRVMGKEIKFLLHFVKESKQDESGMPNNRFLAERTGGTYSTLKVQPAELEDSGVYFCASSRGQGPEQYFGPGTRLTVT.

The chain is built from TRBV19 and TRBJ1-5; D is possibly TRBD1 (6 bases). The germline gives CDR1 LNHDA, CDR2 SQIVND (reference sequence). This CDR3 has 17 amino acids. The V and J ends lost 5 bases and 6 bases respectively, with 23 bases between them. CDR3 nucleotides: TGTGCCAGTAGTTCGAGACCCAGAGGGGGGGGCGGTCAGCCCCAGCATTTT. Amino acid sequence: CASSSRPRGGGGQPQHF.

This chain connects TRBV7-8 to TRBJ2-5; D possibly corresponds to TRBD2 (6 bases). V lost 5 bases and J 0 bases, leaving 16 bases between the germline ends. This CDR3 is built from 16 residues. The germline gives CDR1 SGHVS, CDR2 FQNEAQ. CDR3 sequence: CASSKWRGAYQETQYF. The CDR3 DNA reads TGTGCCAGCAGCAAGTGGCGGGGTGCGTACCAAGAGACCCAGTACTTC.

The genes are TRBV10-2 and TRBJ2-5; TRBD2 is a possible D gene (6 bases). Germline values: CDR1 WSHSY, CDR2 SAAADI. The CDR3 contains 14 residues. The germline V and J ends were trimmed by 4 bases and 5 bases, with 14 bases remaining between them. CDR3 in amino acids: CASSAGARSETQYF. Here the CDR3 DNA reads TGCGCCAGCAGTGCGGGAGCGAGATCCGAGACCCAGTACTTC.

This sequence joins TRBV30 and TRBJ1-1, with 8 bases lining up with TRBD1. CDR1 and CDR2 (germline): GTSNPN, SVGIG (reference sequence). CDR3 length: 15 amino acids. J was trimmed by 5 bases and V by 0 bases; bases with no gene match: 8. The chain's CDR3 is CAWSVPGQGWTEAFF. The CDR3 DNA reads TGTGCCTGGAGTGTACCCGGACAGGGTTGGACTGAAGCTTTCTTT. Full variable domain (remainder filled in from reference TRBV30 and TRBJ1-1): SQTIHQWPATLVQPVGSPLSLECTVEGTSNPNLYWYRQAAGRGLQLLFYSVGIGQISSEVPQNLSASRPQDRQFILSSKKLLLSDSGFYLCAWSVPGQGWTEAFFGQGTRLTVV.

The CDR3 region has the DNA TGTGCCAGCAGTCCAACTAGGTTCGGGAATGAGCAGTTCTTC. Protein: CASSPTRFGNEQFF. The chain carries TRBV11-3 and TRBJ2-1; perhaps TRBD2 as D (5 bases). The germline V gene has CDR1 SGHNT and CDR2 YENEEA. The CDR3 runs 14 residues. The ends were cut back, 6 bases at V and 7 bases at J, with 16 bases in the middle.

V gene TRBV6-4 combines with J gene TRBJ2-1; 11 bases are a match to TRBD2. V was pared by 0 bases and J by 8 bases, with 3 bases of the junction left unmatched. From germline, CDR1 is MRHNA and CDR2 SNTAGT. CDR3 size: 15 residues. CDR3 coding DNA: TGTGCCAGCAGTGACTCTAGCGGGGGGGCCTATGAGCAGTTCTTC. Its protein product is CASSDSSGGAYEQFF.

This sequence joins TRBV7-9 and TRBJ2-1, with unresolved D. The germline V gene encodes CDR1 SEHNR and CDR2 FQNEAQ (reference sequence). The CDR3 length is 16 residues. V was shortened by 5 bases and J by 9 bases, with 23 bases between the two germline ends. CDR3 bases: TGTGCCAGCAGCAAGGCGGCAGAACTCTTGGGTAGTGAGCAGTTCTTC. Protein sequence: CASSKAAELLGSEQFF.

The table lists this clone with a count of one. This chain connects TRBV18 to TRBJ1-4, with 9 positions matching TRBD1. The germline gives CDR1 KGHSH, CDR2 LQKENI. V lost 5 bases to trimming and J lost 7 bases; unmatched junction nucleotides: 5. The CDR3 spans 14 residues. CDR3 in amino acids: CASSGQGFGEKLFF. The CDR3 nucleotides read TGTGCCAGCTCAGGACAGGGGTTTGGTGAAAAACTGTTTTTT.

This clone was seen a few times. This chain connects TRBV5-1 to TRBJ1-1; D not certain. The CDR3 loop spans 15 amino acids. The V and J ends lost 4 bases and 1 base respectively, with 14 bases between them. Germline V gives CDR1 SGHRS, CDR2 YFSETQ. The CDR3 region is CASSRDLSGNTEAFF. CDR3 nucleotides: TGCGCCAGCAGCCGAGACCTGAGCGGGAACACTGAAGCTTTCTTT.

This rearrangement joins TRBV30 to TRBJ2-1; a possible D gene is TRBD2 (5 bases). CDR3 length: 14 residues. Per germline, CDR1 GTSNPN and CDR2 SVGIG (reference sequence). The V and J ends lost 5 bases and 3 bases respectively, with 14 bases between them. This CDR3 is CAWGGLFIYNEQFF. CDR3 sequence (DNA): TGTGCCTGGGGCGGACTTTTTATCTACAATGAGCAGTTCTTC.

The gene calls are TRBV5-4 and TRBJ2-7, with D possibly matching TRBD2 (6 bases). Per germline, CDR1 SGHNT and CDR2 YYREEE (reference sequence). V gave up 4 bases and J gave up 2 bases, with 19 bases separating them. The CDR3 is made up of 16 amino acids. CDR3 DNA: TGTGCCAGCAGCCCCGGGGGTGGCGATCCCACCTACGAGCAGTACTTC. It specifies CASSPGGGDPTYEQYF.

This chain joins TRBV7-8 and TRBJ2-5, with 7 bases fitting TRBD1. The CDR3 has 13 residues. The germline V gene has CDR1 SGHVS and CDR2 FQNEAQ. The junction had 3 bases not matched to a gene; V was cut back by 4 bases and J by 4 bases. CDR3 coding DNA: TGTGCCAGCAGCTCAAGGGGGCGAGAGACCCAGTACTTC. As protein: CASSSRGRETQYF.

V is TRBV14 and J is TRBJ2-5; D remains unclear. V lost 1 base and J lost 1, with 7 bases in between. The germline CDR1 and CDR2 sequences are SGHDN and FVKESK. The CDR3 runs to 14 residues. The CDR3 DNA follows: TGTGCCAGCAGCCAAGTACTGATCCAAGAGACCCAGTACTTC. This codes for CASSQVLIQETQYF.

This chain joins TRBV7-8 and TRBJ2-2, with 8 bases aligning to TRBD2. The CDR3 contains 15 residues. Germline V gene data show CDR1 as SGHVS and CDR2 as FQNEAQ. Unmatched junction bases numbered 4, after V lost 2 bases and J lost 5 bases. The CDR3 loop is CASSLLAGGTGELFF. The CDR3 DNA sequence: TGTGCCAGCAGCTTACTAGCGGGCGGTACCGGGGAGCTGTTTTTT.

The chain recombines TRBV4-2 with TRBJ1-1; a possible D gene is TRBD1 (5 bases). The V end was cut by 0 bases, the J end by 0 bases, with 11 bases between. Germline assignment: CDR1 LGHNA and CDR2 YNFKEQ. This CDR3 region has 16 residues. The CDR3 sequence is CASSQDWGGLNTEAFF. Written as DNA, the CDR3 is TGTGCCAGCAGCCAAGATTGGGGGGGGTTGAACACTGAAGCTTTCTTT.

In its sample, this clone was seen a few times. The gene calls are TRBV4-1 and TRBJ1-2, with 8 bases matching TRBD1. Trimming removed 5 bases from V and 4 bases from J; junction bases left unmatched: 9. The CDR3 has 15 amino acids. Germline V gives CDR1 MGHRA, CDR2 YSYEKL. The DNA for the CDR3 is TGCGCCAGCAGCTGGACAGGGACCGAACTCTATGGCTACACCTTC. Translation: CASSWTGTELYGYTF.

The rearrangement links TRBV19 to TRBJ2-3, with 12 bases fitting TRBD1. The CDR3 covers 16 residues. Germline loops: CDR1 LNHDA, CDR2 SQIVND (reference sequence). The V segment lost 6 bases and the J segment 5 bases; nucleotides outside the gene matches: 9. CDR3 nucleotide sequence: TGTGCCAGTAGGGACCCGGGACAGGGGGCCCAAGATACGCAGTATTTT. Translation gives CASRDPGQGAQDTQYF.

J is TRBJ1-1 and V is TRBV7-9; weak D call: TRBD1 (5 bases). The CDR3 contains 16 residues. Germline CDR1 reads SEHNR; CDR2 reads FQNEAQ (reference sequence). The V end lost 5 bases, the J end lost 1 base, and 17 bases lay between the germline ends. Here the CDR3 DNA reads TGTGCCAGCAGCCCCCGGGGGGGGTCGAAGAACACTGAAGCTTTCTTT. Translating gives CASSPRGGSKNTEAFF.

The chain carries TRBV29-1 and TRBJ1-6, with D perhaps matching TRBD1 (5 bases). This CDR3 is built from 11 residues. Trimming left V 7 bases short and J 8 bases short, with 9 bases between. CDR1 is SQVTM, CDR2 ANQGSEA, per germline. The DNA of the CDR3 is TGCAGCGCCGAAGGGGATTCACCCCTCCACTTT. This codes for CSAEGDSPLHF.

This clone has just a few counts. This rearrangement joins TRBV7-9 to TRBJ1-4; TRBD1 might be the D (6 bases). This CDR3 is built from 14 residues. CDR1 SEHNR and CDR2 FQNEAQ come from the germline V gene (reference sequence). The V and J ends lost 4 bases and 4 bases respectively, with 10 bases between them. CDR3: CASSSTGYNEKLFF. DNA for the CDR3: TGTGCCAGCAGCTCGACAGGTTATAATGAAAAACTGTTTTTT.

The chain joins TRBV6-6 to TRBJ2-7; D unclear. Germline CDR1 reads MNHNY; CDR2 reads SVGAGI (reference sequence). Trimming took 4 bases from V and 2 from J, leaving 6 bases between them. This CDR3 has 12 amino acids. The chain's CDR3 is CASSSQTYEQYF. The CDR3 nucleotides read TGTGCCAGCAGTTCTCAGACCTACGAGCAGTACTTC.

The rearrangement links TRBV6-5 to TRBJ2-7; 8 bases agree with TRBD1. Germline CDR1 and CDR2: MNHEY and SVGAGI. V lost 7 bases, J lost 4 bases, and 12 bases stayed unmatched. The CDR3 contains 15 residues. CDR3 amino acids: CASKYRGQGSYEQYF. The CDR3 nucleotides are TGTGCCAGCAAATATCGAGGACAGGGTAGTTACGAGCAGTACTTC.

This clone was observed a single time. The gene calls are TRBV19 and TRBJ2-1; 8 nucleotides agree with TRBD1. J gave up 12 bases and V 4 bases, and 5 bases lay outside the gene matches. The CDR3 contains 12 residues. CDR1 LNHDA and CDR2 SQIVND come from the germline V gene (reference sequence). The DNA for the CDR3 is TGTGCCAGTAGTACAGGGGGACAGGTGCAGTTCTTC. This encodes CASSTGGQVQFF.

This chain links TRBV10-3 with TRBJ2-7; D possibly corresponds to TRBD2 (6 bases). V lost 8 bases and J lost 0, with 11 bases in between. CDR3 length equals 13 residues. The germline CDR1 and CDR2 sequences are ENHRY and SYGVKD. The CDR3, as DNA: TGTGCCATCGGGGACTCATTCTCCTACGAGCAGTACTTC. Its protein is CAIGDSFSYEQYF.

V gene TRBV4-1 combines with J gene TRBJ1-2; 7 positions match TRBD1. V dropped 1 base and J dropped 7; count of bases not matched to a gene: 9. CDR3 length equals 15 residues. CDR1 and CDR2 from the germline V gene are MGHRA and YSYEKL. The CDR3, as DNA: TGCGCCAGCAGCCAAGGACAGGGCAAAGTTGTTGGCTACACCTTC. Its protein product is CASSQGQGKVVGYTF.

The gene calls are TRBV19 and TRBJ2-7; 10 bases are a match to TRBD2. CDR1 is LNHDA and CDR2 is SQIVND in the germline V gene (reference sequence). The CDR3 is 17 residues long. V gave up 5 bases and J gave up 1 base; unmatched junction bases: 11. In nucleotides, the CDR3 is TGTGCCAGTAGTCCGCGGGCTAGCGGGAGCTTTTCCTACGAGCAGTACTTC. Its translation is CASSPRASGSFSYEQYF.

This chain joins TRBV5-4 and TRBJ2-1; 8 bases are a match to TRBD2. J gave up 9 bases and V 6 bases, and 17 bases lay outside the gene matches. This CDR3 spans 16 amino acids. Germline V lookup: CDR1 SGHNT, CDR2 YYREEE (reference sequence). CDR3 amino acids: CASIYGRTGGGGEQFF. For the CDR3, the DNA is TGTGCCAGCATATACGGCCGGACGGGAGGGGGTGGTGAGCAGTTCTTC.

The rearrangement links TRBV19 to TRBJ2-4; possible D gene TRBD1, 6 bases. Trimming stripped 6 bases from V and 0 bases from J, with 15 bases between. Germline CDR1 LNHDA, CDR2 SQIVND (reference sequence). The CDR3 has 16 residues. CDR3 nucleotide sequence: TGTGCCAGTAGCAGCAGGGGTTCCTCAGCCAAAAACATTCAGTACTTC. This encodes CASSSRGSSAKNIQYF.

The V gene is TRBV29-1, the J gene TRBJ1-4, with 8 bases matching TRBD1. The CDR3 contains 14 residues. After removal of 7 bases from V and 10 bases from J, the junction contained 14 bases not matched to a gene. Germline CDR1 reads SQVTM; CDR2 reads ANQGSEA. The CDR3 DNA follows: TGCAGCGCTTCTGGACAGGGAGGTTTTGGAAAACTGTTTTTT. Its protein is CSASGQGGFGKLFF. The full variable domain, in which reference TRBV29-1 and TRBJ1-4 provide the parts outside the CDR3, is SAVISQKPSRDICQRGTSLTIQCQVDSQVTMMFWYRQQPGQSLTLIATANQGSEATYESGFVIDKFPISRPNLTFSTLTVSNMSPEDSSIYLCSASGQGGFGKLFFGSGTQLSVL.